The next 23 T cell receptor beta chains were all read from a single sample in a study of cytomegalovirus exposure and HLA in healthy donors. Amplification used 60 Vbeta primers and 13 Jbeta primers. Here immunoSEQ multiplex PCR was the method, and the copy in TCRdb shows in-frame clones only, minus some. This listing includes some 150,000 clones. The sequenced sample was PBMCs. These receptors came from a man aged 40-49 years in good health and CMV-seronegative.

The chain couples TRBV11-2 to TRBJ1-5, with TRBD1 identical over 10 bases. This CDR3 has 15 residues. Trimming removed 4 bases from V and 3 bases from J; junction bases left unmatched: 3. Germline lookup yields CDR1 SGHAT and CDR2 FQNNGV. The CDR3 region is CASSSGTGANQPQHF. Written as DNA, the CDR3 is TGTGCCAGCAGCTCCGGGACAGGGGCCAATCAGCCCCAGCATTTT.

The chain couples TRBV10-3 to TRBJ2-2, with 7 bases that match TRBD2. This CDR3 is built from 15 residues. Germline CDR1 reads ENHRY; CDR2 reads SYGVKD. Trimming took 8 bases from V and 5 from J; bases not matched to a gene: 11. The CDR3 bases are TGTGCCATCGGGGGGGGAAGAAAAGAAACCGGGGAGCTGTTTTTT. Translated, it gives CAIGGGRKETGELFF.

The chain links TRBV10-2 to TRBJ1-6, with D maybe TRBD1 (5 bases). The V end lost 5 bases, the J end lost 10 bases, and 12 bases lay between the germline ends. CDR1 is WSHSY and CDR2 is SAAADI in the germline V gene. This CDR3 contains 13 residues. The CDR3 here is CASSPQVPSPLHF. CDR3 nucleotides: TGCGCCAGCAGTCCACAGGTTCCCTCACCCCTCCACTTT.

J is TRBJ2-3 and V is TRBV19; tentative D call: TRBD2 (5 bases). Trimming stripped 3 bases from V and 0 bases from J, with 7 bases between. Germline V gene data show CDR1 as LNHDA and CDR2 as SQIVND (reference sequence). The CDR3 has 14 residues. Written as DNA, the CDR3 is TGTGCCAGTAGTATCGGCGGGAGCACAGATACGCAGTATTTT. It translates to CASSIGGSTDTQYF.

The genes are TRBV6-1 and TRBJ2-3; tentatively, D is TRBD2 (5 bases). Trimming left V 8 bases short and J 6 bases short, with 12 bases between. CDR1 is MNHNS and CDR2 is SASEGT in the germline V gene. The CDR3 is 12 amino acids. This chain's CDR3 is CASQKRSDTQYF. The CDR3 nucleotides read TGTGCCAGCCAGAAGCGGTCGGATACGCAGTATTTT.

V gene TRBV5-1 combines with J gene TRBJ2-3; TRBD2 is a possible D gene (5 bases). Germline V gene lookup returns CDR1 SGHRS and CDR2 YFSETQ. This CDR3 region has 17 residues. The V end lost 0 bases, the J end lost 6 bases, and 20 bases lay between the germline ends. CDR3 region: CASSLAELVVRSDTQYF. As DNA, the CDR3 is TGCGCCAGCAGCTTGGCCGAACTAGTAGTACGATCCGATACGCAGTATTTT.

This chain joins TRBV4-2 and TRBJ2-7; tentative D call: TRBD1 (5 bases). The germline gives CDR1 LGHNA, CDR2 YNFKEQ. This CDR3 is 16 amino acids long. V shed 4 bases and J shed 3 bases, with 19 bases lying between them. The CDR3 DNA sequence: TGTGCCAGCAGCCCCGCCTCGGAAGGGGAAGGCTACGAGCAGTACTTC. This codes for CASSPASEGEGYEQYF.

The chain couples TRBV5-4 to TRBJ1-1; weak D call: TRBD1 (5 bases). V was shortened by 0 bases and J by 4 bases, with 13 bases between the two germline ends. This CDR3 spans 15 amino acids. The germline gives CDR1 SGHNT, CDR2 YYREEE (reference sequence). CDR3 in DNA: TGTGCCAGCAGCTTGGAGAAAGCCGGGGGCACTGAAGCTTTCTTT. It specifies CASSLEKAGGTEAFF.

V usage is TRBV27 and J usage is TRBJ1-2; no clear D. This CDR3 is 18 amino acids long. Per the germline V gene, CDR1 is MNHEY and CDR2 is SMNVEV (reference sequence). With 0 bases removed from V and 0 bases from J, the gap between germline ends came to 17 bases. The CDR3 sequence is CASSLSYRRSLPNYGYTF. CDR3 sequence (DNA): TGTGCCAGCAGTTTATCTTACCGCCGCTCACTCCCTAACTATGGCTACACCTTC.

V and J are TRBV2 and TRBJ2-7; 7 nucleotides align to TRBD1. The germline CDR1 and CDR2 sequences are SNHLY and FYNNEI. The CDR3 loop spans 12 amino acids. With 11 bases clipped from V and 2 bases from J, the junction kept 6 bases outside the gene matches. For the CDR3, the DNA is TGTGCCGGTAGACAGGGAGCCTACGAGCAGTACTTC. Amino acids: CAGRQGAYEQYF.

This sequence joins TRBV27 and TRBJ2-7; 7 bases are shared with TRBD1. The CDR3 is made up of 15 amino acids. Germline trimming cut 5 bases from V and 0 bases from J; bases unmatched to any gene: 7. CDR1 is MNHEY, CDR2 SMNVEV, per germline (reference sequence). The CDR3 sequence: CASSTSGTASYEQYF. As DNA, the CDR3 is TGTGCCAGCAGTACTTCCGGGACAGCCTCCTACGAGCAGTACTTC.

The chain has TRBV28 and TRBJ2-7; D unclear. With 4 bases removed from V and 3 bases from J, the gap between germline ends came to 7 bases. The CDR3 spans 12 residues. CDR1 and CDR2 (germline): MDHEN, SYDVKM. CDR3 in amino acids: CASSSTFYEQYF. In nucleotides, the CDR3 is TGTGCCAGCAGTTCGACATTCTACGAGCAGTACTTC.

This chain connects TRBV28 to TRBJ1-6; TRBD1 matches at 8 bases. The CDR3 is 14 residues long. Trimming at V came to 4 bases and at J to 7 bases, leaving 3 bases not matched to a gene. Germline V gene lookup returns CDR1 MDHEN and CDR2 SYDVKM. The CDR3 loop is CASSYGQGNSPLHF. The CDR3 nucleotides read TGTGCCAGCAGTTACGGACAGGGAAATTCACCCCTCCACTTT.

This chain uses TRBV20-1 with TRBJ2-1, with D unresolved. Germline CDR1 reads DFQATT; CDR2 reads SNEGSKA (reference sequence). The CDR3 runs to 11 residues. The ends were cut back, 1 base at V and 4 bases at J, with 2 bases in the middle. As DNA, the CDR3 is TGCAGTGCTAGAGCGTACAATGAGCAGTTCTTC. Encoded protein: CSARAYNEQFF.

V gene TRBV19 combines with J gene TRBJ2-3, with TRBD2 matching over 8 bases. The CDR3 contains 16 residues. Per germline, CDR1 LNHDA and CDR2 SQIVND (reference sequence). V dropped 1 base and J dropped 7; count of bases not matched to a gene: 10. The CDR3 protein is CASSIGGGGPTYTQYF. DNA for the CDR3: TGTGCCAGTAGTATAGGTGGCGGGGGGCCGACCTATACGCAGTATTTT.

The chain is built from TRBV2 and TRBJ2-1; weak D call: TRBD1 (5 bases). Trimming removed 6 bases from V and 4 bases from J, with 16 bases in between. The CDR3 totals 15 residues. In germline, CDR1 is SNHLY, CDR2 FYNNEI. The CDR3 is CASRTDKGQYNEQFF. In DNA, the CDR3 is TGTGCCAGCAGAACGGACAAGGGTCAGTACAATGAGCAGTTCTTC.

This chain connects TRBV5-4 to TRBJ1-1, with D possibly being TRBD1 (6 bases). V was cut by 4 bases and J by 1 base, with 11 bases left in between. Germline loops: CDR1 SGHNT, CDR2 YYREEE (reference sequence). This CDR3 spans 14 amino acids. CDR3 DNA: TGTGCCAGCAGCCAGAAGACAGGGAACACTGAAGCTTTCTTT. Translated, it gives CASSQKTGNTEAFF.

The J gene is TRBJ2-7, the V gene TRBV27, with TRBD1 matching 10 bases. The CDR3 runs to 17 residues. After removal of 4 bases from V and 4 bases from J, the junction contained 13 bases not matched to a gene. Germline CDR1 MNHEY, CDR2 SMNVEV (reference sequence). CDR3 protein: CASSSLGVPGQGYEQYF. The CDR3 DNA follows: TGTGCCAGCAGTTCCCTTGGAGTCCCGGGACAGGGGTACGAGCAGTACTTC.

In terms of frequency, this clone is medium-sized (0.01 to 0.1%). This chain uses TRBV6-6 with TRBJ2-7, with D uncertain. Germline assignment: CDR1 MNHNY and CDR2 SVGAGI (reference sequence). The CDR3 runs 13 residues. V lost 6 bases and J lost 7, with 16 bases in between. CDR3 DNA: TGTGCCAGCAGCTCTTCCCACTGGCGGGAGCAGTACTTC. This translates into CASSSSHWREQYF.

J is TRBJ2-7 and V is TRBV18; tentative D call: TRBD1 (5 bases). The V gene lost 5 bases and the J gene lost 6 bases, with 11 bases spanning the gap. Germline CDR1 reads KGHSH; CDR2 reads LQKENI. This CDR3 comprises 12 residues. The CDR3 spells CASSRQGSEQYF. The CDR3 nucleotides are TGTGCCAGCTCAAGGCAGGGATCCGAGCAGTACTTC.

The chain uses TRBV11-2 and TRBJ1-5; D gene unclear. Looked up from germline, CDR1 is SGHAT and CDR2 is FQNNGV. This CDR3 region has 15 residues. V was trimmed by 1 base and J by 1 base, leaving 8 bases between them. The chain's CDR3 is CASSLAGKSNQPQHF. The CDR3 DNA is TGTGCCAGCAGCTTAGCCGGGAAAAGCAATCAGCCCCAGCATTTT.

The chain recombines TRBV18 with TRBJ1-1, with a tentative D call TRBD1 (5 bases). Trimming left V 2 bases short and J 4 bases short, with 8 bases between. The CDR3 sequence is 13 residues long. Germline CDR1 reads KGHSH; CDR2 reads LQKENI. The CDR3 protein is CASSPTGRTEAFF. The CDR3 bases are TGTGCCAGCTCACCAACAGGTCGCACTGAAGCTTTCTTT.

The genes are TRBV7-3 and TRBJ1-6; tentative D call: TRBD1 (5 bases). Trimming removed 2 bases from V and 7 bases from J, with 9 bases in between. From germline, CDR1 is SGHTA and CDR2 FQGTGA. The CDR3 totals 14 residues. The CDR3 reads CASSLLGQNSPLHF. In DNA form, the CDR3 reads TGTGCCAGCAGCTTACTGGGGCAAAATTCACCCCTCCACTTT.